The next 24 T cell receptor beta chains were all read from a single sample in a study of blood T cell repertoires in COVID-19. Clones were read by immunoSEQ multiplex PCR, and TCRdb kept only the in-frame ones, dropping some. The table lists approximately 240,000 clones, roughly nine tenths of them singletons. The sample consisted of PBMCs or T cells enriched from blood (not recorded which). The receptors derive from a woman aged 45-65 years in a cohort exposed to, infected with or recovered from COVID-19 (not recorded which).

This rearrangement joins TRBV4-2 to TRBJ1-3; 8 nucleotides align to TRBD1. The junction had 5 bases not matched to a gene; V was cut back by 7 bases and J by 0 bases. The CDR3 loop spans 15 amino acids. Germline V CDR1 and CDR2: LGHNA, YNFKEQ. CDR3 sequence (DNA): TGTGCCAGCAACTCGGGACAGGCCTCTGGAAACACCATATATTTT. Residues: CASNSGQASGNTIYF.

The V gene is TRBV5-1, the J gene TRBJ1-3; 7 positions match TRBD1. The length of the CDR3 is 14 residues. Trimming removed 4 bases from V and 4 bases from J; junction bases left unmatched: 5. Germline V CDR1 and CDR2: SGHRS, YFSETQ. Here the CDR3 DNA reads TGCGCCAGCAGCCCCGGGACAGACGGAAACACCATATATTTT. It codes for CASSPGTDGNTIYF.

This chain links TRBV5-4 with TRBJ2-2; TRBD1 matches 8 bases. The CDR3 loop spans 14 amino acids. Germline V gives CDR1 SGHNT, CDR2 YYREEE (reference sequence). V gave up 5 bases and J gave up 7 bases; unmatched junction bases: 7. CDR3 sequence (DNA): TGTGCCAGCAGTTTGACAGGGGCTCACGGGGAGCTGTTTTTT. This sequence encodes CASSLTGAHGELFF.

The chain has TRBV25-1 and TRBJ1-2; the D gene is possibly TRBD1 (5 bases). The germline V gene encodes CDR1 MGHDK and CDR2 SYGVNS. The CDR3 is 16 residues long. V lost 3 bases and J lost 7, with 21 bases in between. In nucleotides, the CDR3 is TGTGCCAGCAGTGAGCCTGGTACAGGAGGGGATTTTGGCTACACCTTC. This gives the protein CASSEPGTGGDFGYTF.

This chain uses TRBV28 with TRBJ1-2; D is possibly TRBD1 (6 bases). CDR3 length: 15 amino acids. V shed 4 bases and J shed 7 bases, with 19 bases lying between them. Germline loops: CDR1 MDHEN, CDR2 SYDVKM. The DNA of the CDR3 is TGTGCCAGCAGTTCGGATATTGTGGGGGGGCTTGGCTACACCTTC. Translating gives CASSSDIVGGLGYTF.

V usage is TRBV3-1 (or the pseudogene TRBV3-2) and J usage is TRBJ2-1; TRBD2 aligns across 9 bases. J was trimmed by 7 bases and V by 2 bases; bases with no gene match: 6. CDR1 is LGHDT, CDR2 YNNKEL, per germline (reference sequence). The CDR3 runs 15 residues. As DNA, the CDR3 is TGTGCCAGCAGCCAATGGGTAGCGGGGGTGAATGAGCAGTTCTTC. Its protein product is CASSQWVAGVNEQFF.

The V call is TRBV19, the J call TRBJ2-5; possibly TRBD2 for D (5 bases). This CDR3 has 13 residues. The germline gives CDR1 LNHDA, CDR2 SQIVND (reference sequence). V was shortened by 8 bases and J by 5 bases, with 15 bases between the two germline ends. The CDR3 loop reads CASVGRAVETQYF. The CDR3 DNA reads TGTGCCAGTGTTGGGCGGGCCGTCGAGACCCAGTACTTC.

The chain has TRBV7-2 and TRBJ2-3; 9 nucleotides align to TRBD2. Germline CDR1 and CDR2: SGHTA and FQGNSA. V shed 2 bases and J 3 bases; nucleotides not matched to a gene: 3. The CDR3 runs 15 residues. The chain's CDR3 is CASSLQSGGTDTQYF. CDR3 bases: TGTGCCAGCAGCTTACAGAGCGGGGGGACAGATACGCAGTATTTT.

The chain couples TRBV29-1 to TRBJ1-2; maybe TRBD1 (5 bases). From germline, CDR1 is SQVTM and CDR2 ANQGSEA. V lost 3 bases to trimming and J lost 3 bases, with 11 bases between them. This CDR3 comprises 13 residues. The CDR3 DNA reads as TGCAGCGTTGACGCCAGGGATCACTATGGCTACACCTTC. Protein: CSVDARDHYGYTF.

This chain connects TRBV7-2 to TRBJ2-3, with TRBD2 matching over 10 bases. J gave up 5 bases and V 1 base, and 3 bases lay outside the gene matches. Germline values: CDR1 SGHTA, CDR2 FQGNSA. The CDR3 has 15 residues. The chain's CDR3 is CASSLVASGGDTQYF. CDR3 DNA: TGTGCCAGCAGCTTAGTGGCTAGCGGGGGAGATACGCAGTATTTT.

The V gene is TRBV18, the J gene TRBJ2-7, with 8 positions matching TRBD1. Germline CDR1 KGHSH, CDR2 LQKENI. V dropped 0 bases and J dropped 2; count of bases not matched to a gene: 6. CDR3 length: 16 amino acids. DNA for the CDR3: TGTGCCAGCTCACCACCAACTGGACAGGGTACCTACGAGCAGTACTTC. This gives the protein CASSPPTGQGTYEQYF.

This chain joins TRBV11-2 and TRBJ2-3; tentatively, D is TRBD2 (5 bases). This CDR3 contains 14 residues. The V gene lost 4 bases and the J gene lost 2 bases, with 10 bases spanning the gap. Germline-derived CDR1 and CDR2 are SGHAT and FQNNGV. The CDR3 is CASSSYSVTDTQYF. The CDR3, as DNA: TGTGCCAGCAGCTCCTATAGCGTCACAGATACGCAGTATTTT.

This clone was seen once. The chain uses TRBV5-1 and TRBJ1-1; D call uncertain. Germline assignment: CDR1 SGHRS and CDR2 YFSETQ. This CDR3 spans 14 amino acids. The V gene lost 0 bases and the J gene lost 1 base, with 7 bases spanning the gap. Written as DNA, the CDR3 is TGCGCCAGCAGCTTGGACAGACCGAACACTGAAGCTTTCTTT. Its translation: CASSLDRPNTEAFF.

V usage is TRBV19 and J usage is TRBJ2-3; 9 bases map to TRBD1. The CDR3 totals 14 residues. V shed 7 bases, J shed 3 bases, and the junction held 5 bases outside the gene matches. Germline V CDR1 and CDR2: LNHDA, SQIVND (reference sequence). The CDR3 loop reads CASIPTGGTDTQYF. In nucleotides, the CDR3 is TGTGCCAGTATCCCGACAGGGGGAACAGATACGCAGTATTTT.

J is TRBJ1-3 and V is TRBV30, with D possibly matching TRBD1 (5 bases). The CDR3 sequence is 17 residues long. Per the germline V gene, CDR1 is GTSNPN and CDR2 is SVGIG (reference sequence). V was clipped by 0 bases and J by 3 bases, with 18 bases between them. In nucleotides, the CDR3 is TGTGCCTGGAGTGTAACCCTCCGGGGGGTCCTTGGAAACACCATATATTTT. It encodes CAWSVTLRGVLGNTIYF.

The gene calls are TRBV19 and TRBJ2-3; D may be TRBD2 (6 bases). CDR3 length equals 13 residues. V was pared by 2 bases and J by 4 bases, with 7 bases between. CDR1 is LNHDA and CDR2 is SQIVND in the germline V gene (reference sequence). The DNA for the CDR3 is TGTGCCAGTAGTATAAAGCGGGCAGATACGCAGTATTTT. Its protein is CASSIKRADTQYF.

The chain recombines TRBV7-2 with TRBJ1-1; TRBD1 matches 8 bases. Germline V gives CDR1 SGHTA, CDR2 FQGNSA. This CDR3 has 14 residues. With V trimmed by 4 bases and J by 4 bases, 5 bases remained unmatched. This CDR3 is CASSSRQGFTEAFF. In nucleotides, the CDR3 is TGTGCCAGCAGCTCAAGACAGGGGTTCACTGAAGCTTTCTTT.

The CDR3 coding sequence is TGTGCCACCCGGCGGGACAGGCCAAACCAAGAGACCCAGTACTTC. Its protein is CATRRDRPNQETQYF. The chain joins TRBV6-5 to TRBJ2-5, with 8 bases that match TRBD1. Per the germline V gene, CDR1 is MNHEY and CDR2 is SVGAGI. V gave up 10 bases and J gave up 0 bases; unmatched junction bases: 10. The CDR3 totals 15 residues.

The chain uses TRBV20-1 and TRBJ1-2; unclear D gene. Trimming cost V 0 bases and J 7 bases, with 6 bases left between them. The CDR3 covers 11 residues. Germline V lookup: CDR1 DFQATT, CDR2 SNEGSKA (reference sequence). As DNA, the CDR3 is TGCAGTGCTAGAGATGGAGGTGGCTACACCTTC. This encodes CSARDGGGYTF.

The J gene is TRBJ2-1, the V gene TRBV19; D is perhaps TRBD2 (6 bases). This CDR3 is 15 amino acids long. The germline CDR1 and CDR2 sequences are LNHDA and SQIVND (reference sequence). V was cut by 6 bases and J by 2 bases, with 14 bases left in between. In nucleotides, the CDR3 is TGTGCCAGTAGAGGTCCGGGACTTACCTACAATGAGCAGTTCTTC. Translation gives CASRGPGLTYNEQFF.

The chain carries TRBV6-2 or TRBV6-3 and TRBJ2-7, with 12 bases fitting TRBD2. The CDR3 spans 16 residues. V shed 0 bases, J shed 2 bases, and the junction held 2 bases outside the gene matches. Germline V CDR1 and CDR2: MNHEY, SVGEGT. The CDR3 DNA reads TGTGCCAGCAGTTACTCGGCTAGCGGGGGGGCCTACGAGCAGTACTTC. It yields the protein CASSYSASGGAYEQYF.

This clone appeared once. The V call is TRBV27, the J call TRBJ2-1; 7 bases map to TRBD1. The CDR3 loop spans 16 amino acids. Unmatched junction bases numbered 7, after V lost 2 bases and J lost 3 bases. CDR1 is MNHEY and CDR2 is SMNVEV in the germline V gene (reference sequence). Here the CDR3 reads CASSLPHRGIYNEQFF. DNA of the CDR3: TGTGCCAGCAGTTTACCCCACAGGGGAATCTACAATGAGCAGTTCTTC.

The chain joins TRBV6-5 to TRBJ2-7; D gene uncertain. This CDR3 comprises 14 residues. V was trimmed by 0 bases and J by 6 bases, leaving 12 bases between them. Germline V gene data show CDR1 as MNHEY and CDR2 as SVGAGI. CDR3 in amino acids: CASSYSNPGGEQYF. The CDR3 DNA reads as TGTGCCAGCAGTTACTCGAACCCCGGCGGCGAGCAGTACTTC.

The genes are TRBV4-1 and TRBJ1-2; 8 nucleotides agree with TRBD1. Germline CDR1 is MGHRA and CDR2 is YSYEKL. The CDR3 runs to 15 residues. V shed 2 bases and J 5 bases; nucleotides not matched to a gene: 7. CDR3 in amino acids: CASSQQQGVRYGYTF. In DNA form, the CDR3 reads TGCGCCAGCAGCCAACAACAGGGGGTTCGGTATGGCTACACCTTC.